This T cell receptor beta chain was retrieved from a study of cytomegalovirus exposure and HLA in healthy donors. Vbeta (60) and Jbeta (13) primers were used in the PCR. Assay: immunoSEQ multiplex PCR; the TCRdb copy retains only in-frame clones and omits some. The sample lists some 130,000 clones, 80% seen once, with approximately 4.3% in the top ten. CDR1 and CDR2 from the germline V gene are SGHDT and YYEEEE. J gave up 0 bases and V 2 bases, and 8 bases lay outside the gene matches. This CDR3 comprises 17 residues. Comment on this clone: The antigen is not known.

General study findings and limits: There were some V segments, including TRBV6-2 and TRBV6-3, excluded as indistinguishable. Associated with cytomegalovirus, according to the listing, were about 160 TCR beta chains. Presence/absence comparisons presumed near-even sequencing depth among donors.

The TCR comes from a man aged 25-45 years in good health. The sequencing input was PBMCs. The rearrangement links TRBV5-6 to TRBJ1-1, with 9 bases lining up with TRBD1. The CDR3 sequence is CASSLSWTGVMNTEAFF. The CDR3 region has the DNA TGTGCCAGCAGCTTAAGCTGGACAGGGGTGATGAACACTGAAGCTTTCTTT.